The present T cell receptor (beta chain) was sequenced within a study of cytomegalovirus exposure and HLA in healthy donors (dated by TCRdb to the late 2010s). Study-level background: According to an earlier analysis of a few hundred of the donors, about 170 million T cells yielded 117 million unique TCR beta sequences and 276 Gb of sequence data. Roughly 300 gigabases of sequencing data and around 80 million unique TCR sequences made up an early release that covered approximately 620 HLA-typed donors. Among the roughly 400 genotyped donors, about 83% belonged to the genetic ancestry cluster associated with self-reported Caucasian donors. The aim of the study was to test whether cataloging public T cell receptors could identify signatures of past pathogen exposure. The study profiled the T cell repertoires of more than 500 subjects by immunosequencing and related them to cytomegalovirus serostatus. In addition to the first cohort of 666 subjects, a separate validation cohort of 120 different subjects was used. To predict cytomegalovirus infection status, the study combined high-throughput TCR immunosequencing, statistical association of individual TCRs with disease status, and machine learning. To study patterns of TCR occurrence, a later analysis re-analyzed previously published TCR beta repertoires from around 670 donors and added high-resolution HLA genotyping. Rather than using new phenotypic data, the later analysis identified candidate immune exposures from TCR beta sequences and from how often those sequences occurred across donors. An earlier analysis of roughly 580 of the donors used high-throughput TCR beta sequencing to judge whether each TCR beta V gene segment behaved as functional or pseudogenic. Donor age, sex, ethnicity and CMV serostatus were compiled alongside the repertoire data. Genome-wide SNP genotypes for about 55% of the 666 donors were used in a later genetic analysis, which treated that subset as a discovery cohort. Every discovery cohort repertoire had been produced on one sequencing platform. HLA typing included class I and class II loci at four-digit resolution. Typing coverage varied by locus: roughly 620-630 donors for A, B, C, DRB1 and DQB1; roughly 500 for DQA1; over 600 for DPA1; fewer than 480 for DPB1. Because of strong linkage in the cohort, a handful of DR-DQ haplotypes were treated as single units for association and clustering. Among some 400 genotyped donors of the cohort, an average of roughly 230,000 unique TCR beta nucleotide sequences was sequenced per donor, of which about 19% were non-productive.

The cohort consisted of 670 or so healthy bone marrow donors. Cohort members were all nominally healthy when sampled, although unrecorded immune exposures were likely present. Of the 690 or so cohort members, about 290 had a positive CMV serostatus and just over 350 had a negative one, while no CMV serostatus was recorded for the donor. Every donor gave a peripheral blood sample, and the peripheral blood mononuclear cells from that sample were used for TCR beta sequencing. Genomic DNA was extracted from the blood cell samples with the Qiagen DNeasy Blood Extraction Kit. V loses 5 bases, J loses 1 base, and the germline ends lie 12 bases apart. The germline V gene yields SGHRS for CDR1 and YFSETQ for CDR2. There are 14 amino acids in the CDR3, from cysteine to phenylalanine inclusive. The only DNA kept is the CDR3, 42 bases in frame from the first base. A word on this clone: This receptor's antigen is unknown. No clone much larger than this one lies a single base away; base qualities are absent.

Overall study results and their limits: Compared with the approximately 670-donor mean, donors in an Asian-associated ancestry cluster had fewer N-insertions in productive TCRs, according to a later genetic analysis. Correlated functional status among segregating V segments might be attributable to linkage disequilibrium, but an unknown experimental factor could not be ruled out. Presence/absence analyses assumed roughly uniform sequencing depth across donors, an assumption that may not hold. A later analysis found that HLA-associated TCR beta chains were more clonally expanded and had lower generation probabilities than equally common non-associated chains. CMV serostatus was the only immune exposure information available for the cohort. Most TCR sequences were seen in very few donors, while some public TCRs were found in many individuals. According to a later analysis, TCR association rates differed among HLA loci, with DRB1 alleles showing the most associated TCRs and HLA-C alleles showing the fewest. Broadly in line with IMGT annotations, most TCR beta V segments showed up in productive rearrangements about 87% or about 30% of the time in an earlier analysis of several hundred of the donors. According to a later analysis, most CMV-associated TCR beta chains appeared to be HLA-restricted, and the HLA associations seemed to be driven largely by CMV exposure. Only TCR beta chains were sequenced in this cohort, and the absence of alpha or paired-chain data limited detectable features. HLA typing was unavailable for some donors at each locus, so association tests used only the typed subset. A further reported finding was that TCR beta sequences accurately predicted the HLA-A and HLA-B alleles for most subjects in the first cohort. A later analysis reported that several top co-occurrence clusters appeared linked to parvovirus B19, influenza, CMV and Epstein-Barr virus. In a later genetic analysis, a missense DCLRE1C variant was associated with V-gene and J-gene trimming of TCR beta chains, and the association was replicated in an independent cohort. A later analysis associated about 17,000 TCR beta sequences with specific HLA alleles at a false discovery rate of 0.05. In vitro tests confirmed that three of the cytomegalovirus-associated TCR beta chains recognize cytomegalovirus antigens. The 87-base-pair reads could not distinguish some IMGT-functional V segments, including TRBV6-2 and TRBV6-3, so those segments were excluded. When HLA alleles, especially DR and DQ, strongly co-occurred, attributing TCR associations to individual alleles was difficult. The sequencing pipeline was judged likely to have produced a cluster of highly shared sequence variants as a technical artifact. The authors suggested that the approach could potentially be extended to other disease states and immunological phenotypes. The earlier analysis of almost 600 of the donors excluded around 17 rarely observed V segments, including chromosome 9 orphons, because counts were too low. A total of roughly 160 TCR beta chains were listed by the study as associated with cytomegalovirus. In both the original and validation cohorts, the classifier was reported to diagnose cytomegalovirus status with high specificity and sensitivity.

Libraries were constructed by the immunoSEQ multiplex PCR assay. The multiplex PCR relied on a mix of 60 forward primers for TCR Vbeta segments and 13 reverse primers for TCR Jbeta segments. The CDR3 region of rearranged TCR beta genes was amplified from genomic DNA by a multiplex PCR assay. Amplified TCR beta libraries were sequenced as 87-base-pair reads on the Illumina HiSeq System. On the study's bioinformatics: A later analysis counted about 82 million unique TCR beta chains across the 550 to 750 repertoires, and some 11 million of these chains were shared by at least two donors. Raw reads were error-corrected and collapsed into unique sequences by a nearest-neighbor algorithm in which closely related sequences were merged to remove PCR and sequencing errors. To assign V, D and J gene segments, CDR3 sequences were aligned to IMGT reference sequences. For a sequence to be retained, a match of at least six nucleotides to both a V gene segment and a J gene segment was required. A rearrangement was called productive if the CDR3 had no stop codons and remained in frame with V and J, and every other rearrangement was called non-productive. Following IMGT convention, CDR3 was defined as the stretch from the second conserved V-encoded cysteine up to the conserved J-encoded phenylalanine. In an earlier analysis of approximately 500 of the donors, sequences lacking an unambiguous match to a single V gene segment were excluded. An earlier analysis of fewer than 650 of the donors classified V segments as functional when productive rearrangements were above 56.7% and as segregating when the standard deviation between donors was above 5%. To diagnose cytomegalovirus status from the catalog of TCR beta chain sequences, a statistical classification framework was built. A later analysis assigned V and J genes by comparing TCR nucleotide sequences with IMGT/GENE-DB human TR gene sequences. Using the TCRdist pipeline, a later analysis assigned CDR3 sequences along with most-parsimonious VDJ recombination scenarios. A later analysis defined each TCR beta chain by its CDR3 amino acid sequence plus V-gene family, and excluded reads lacking a unique V-gene family. A later analysis removed roughly 590 highly shared, low-generation-probability nucleotide sequences to deal with suspected cross-contamination and a sequencing artifact. For each public chain, a later analysis derived a clonal expansion index from normalized ranks of inferred template counts within each repertoire. In a later analysis, generation probabilities were computed with a VDJ recombination model fitted to out-of-frame rearrangements, and the resulting probabilities were checked against IGoR. Hypergeometric tests were used in a later analysis to score TCR-TCR, TCR-HLA and TCR-CMV co-occurrence, with a repertoire-size bias correction applied to the TCR pairs. False discovery rates were estimated in a later analysis by permuting HLA or CMV assignments 20 times. In a later analysis, co-occurring TCRs were grouped using DBSCAN, with TCRdist sequence similarity added in when clustering inside HLA-allele-positive subsets. Repertoires with fewer than 30,000 or more than 120,000 public chains were left out of co-occurrence clustering, as were five repertoires with anomalous nucleotide sharing. Imported from immuneACCESS, the table was reduced by TCRdb to in-frame sequences with V and J called. These copies leave out some clones; in studies compared against another copy, an unresolved V gene accounts for under half, and the cause of the remainder is not known. That table supplies the V and J calls and clone size; D and trimming were determined from the DNA. Counted in this sample were some 130,000 clones; 80% of them appeared once. Approximately 4.8% of the sample is taken by the ten largest.

The sequence was collected from a man younger than 45 in good health. The sample was PBMCs. The rearrangement joined TRBV5-1 to TRBJ1-1; the best D guess is TRBD1, with 6 bases matching. The CDR3 amino acid sequence is: CASSWDTENTEAFF. Read as DNA, the sequence is TGCGCCAGCAGTTGGGACACCGAGAACACTGAAGCTTTCTTT.